What follows are 14 T cell receptor beta chains derived from one specimen sequenced in a study of blood T cell repertoires in COVID-19. Method: immunoSEQ multiplex PCR; TCRdb's copy keeps in-frame clones and lacks some. Among 65,000 to 95,000 clones listed, around 85% were seen once. Sequenced sample: peripheral blood. Receptors were obtained from a man older than 75 with active or convalescent COVID-19.

This chain joins TRBV3-1 (or the pseudogene TRBV3-2) and TRBJ1-5; maybe TRBD1 (6 bases). Trimming pared 2 bases from V and 6 bases from J, leaving 17 bases between. The CDR3 is 16 residues long. CDR1 and CDR2 from the germline V gene are LGHDT and YNNKEL (reference sequence). CDR3 residues: CASSQTAGAGSQPQHF. CDR3 in DNA: TGTGCCAGCAGCCAAACGGCAGGGGCAGGGAGTCAGCCCCAGCATTTT.

This clone came up once. This chain links TRBV7-8 with TRBJ1-5; D possibly corresponds to TRBD1 (5 bases). The V gene's germline CDR1 is SGHVS and CDR2 FQNEAQ. Trimming left V 4 bases short and J 0 bases short, with 10 bases between. This CDR3 region has 15 residues. CDR3 in DNA: TGTGCCAGCAGCTCGGTAGGGGATAGCAATCAGCCCCAGCATTTT. Translating it yields CASSSVGDSNQPQHF.

J is TRBJ2-4 and V is TRBV6-2 or TRBV6-3; 9 bases map to TRBD1. The CDR3 has 15 amino acids. J was trimmed by 4 bases and V by 2 bases; bases with no gene match: 3. Per germline, CDR1 MNHEY and CDR2 SVGEGT. CDR3 in amino acids: CASSYGGTGKNIQYF. CDR3 DNA sequence: TGTGCCAGCAGTTACGGTGGGACAGGGAAAAACATTCAGTACTTC.

The chain is built from TRBV19 and TRBJ1-5; 9 nucleotides agree with TRBD1. V shed 4 bases and J 6 bases; nucleotides not matched to a gene: 7. Germline CDR1 LNHDA, CDR2 SQIVND (reference sequence). The CDR3 has 15 amino acids. The CDR3 DNA sequence: TGTGCCAGTAGTACTCAAGGACAGGGGAGTCAGCCCCAGCATTTT. Translating it yields CASSTQGQGSQPQHF.

The V call is TRBV29-1, the J call TRBJ1-2; 7 bases are shared with TRBD1. This CDR3 has 13 residues. The V gene end was trimmed by 6 bases and the J gene end by 0 bases; junction bases not matched to a gene: 4. Germline V CDR1 and CDR2: SQVTM, ANQGSEA. Here the CDR3 DNA reads TGCAGCGTAAGGGGGCTTCCTAACTATGGCTACACCTTC. It yields the protein CSVRGLPNYGYTF.

This clone showed up just once. The genes are TRBV25-1 and TRBJ1-1, with 7 nucleotides matching TRBD1. The CDR3 is 14 residues long. V gave up 5 bases and J gave up 8 bases; unmatched junction bases: 11. Germline V gives CDR1 MGHDK, CDR2 SYGVNS. The CDR3 is CASSKNRRGEEAFF. The CDR3 DNA reads as TGTGCCAGCAGTAAAAACCGCAGGGGGGAAGAAGCTTTCTTT.

This chain connects TRBV11-3 to TRBJ1-1; D is unresolved. CDR1 and CDR2 (germline): SGHNT, YENEEA. The CDR3 is 13 residues long. The ends were cut back, 4 bases at V and 1 base at J, with 7 bases in the middle. CDR3 protein: CASSYYRNTEAFF. In DNA, the CDR3 is TGTGCCAGCAGCTACTATCGGAACACTGAAGCTTTCTTT.

This chain joins TRBV5-1 and TRBJ2-3; a possible D gene is TRBD1 (6 bases). Germline values: CDR1 SGHRS, CDR2 YFSETQ. Between the trimmed V and J ends, which lost 3 bases and 4 bases, there was a span of 18 bases. The CDR3 is made up of 16 amino acids. The CDR3 region has the DNA TGCGCCAGCAGCTCCGGGCCACAGGGTGAGGCAGATACGCAGTATTTT. Protein sequence: CASSSGPQGEADTQYF.

This chain uses TRBV7-7 with TRBJ1-2; tentative D call: TRBD1 (6 bases). This CDR3 is built from 14 residues. The germline V gene has CDR1 SSHAT and CDR2 FNYEAQ (reference sequence). Trimming removed 8 bases from V and 0 bases from J, with 13 bases in between. CDR3 amino acids: CASGKQGPNYGYTF. The DNA of the CDR3 is TGTGCCAGCGGGAAACAGGGACCTAACTATGGCTACACCTTC.

The V and J genes are TRBV27 and TRBJ2-6, with 8 nucleotides matching TRBD1. CDR3 size: 15 residues. Germline CDR1 reads MNHEY; CDR2 reads SMNVEV (reference sequence). The trim removed 6 bases at V and 3 bases at J, leaving 4 bases unmatched. Here the CDR3 DNA reads TGTGCCAGCAGACGACAGGGGAGTGGGGCCAACGTCCTGACTTTC. Residues: CASRRQGSGANVLTF.

The chain has TRBV25-1 and TRBJ1-5; D is undetermined. Trimming cost V 4 bases and J 4 bases, with 11 bases left between them. The CDR3 is 14 residues long. Germline V gene sequence: CDR1 MGHDK, CDR2 SYGVNS. The CDR3 nucleotides are TGTGCCAGCAGTGTCTTGGGAGAAAATCAGCCCCAGCATTTT. The encoded protein is CASSVLGENQPQHF.

V gene TRBV19 combines with J gene TRBJ2-2; 7 bases are a match to TRBD2. V dropped 9 bases and J dropped 2; count of bases not matched to a gene: 21. The CDR3 is 19 amino acids. Germline values: CDR1 LNHDA, CDR2 SQIVND (reference sequence). The CDR3 region is CASRRSGTTRGFNTGELFF. Written as DNA, the CDR3 is TGTGCCAGCCGCAGATCAGGGACTACAAGGGGTTTTAACACCGGGGAGCTGTTTTTT.

This chain links TRBV6-1 with TRBJ2-2; 8 nucleotides line up with TRBD1. The germline V gene has CDR1 MNHNS and CDR2 SASEGT. The trim removed 3 bases at V and 6 bases at J, leaving 6 bases unmatched. This CDR3 has 15 amino acids. The CDR3 loop is CASSDQGAGPGELFF. The DNA for the CDR3 is TGTGCCAGCAGTGATCAGGGGGCGGGTCCCGGGGAGCTGTTTTTT.

This clone was seen once. In DNA form, the CDR3 reads TGCGCCAGCAGCCTACGCACAGATACGCAGTATTTT. This sequence encodes CASSLRTDTQYF. The genes are TRBV5-1 and TRBJ2-3; D not certain. V lost 4 bases, J lost 1 base, and 4 bases lay in between. The CDR3 length is 12 residues. Germline values: CDR1 SGHRS, CDR2 YFSETQ.